The entry that follows covers one TCR beta chain sequence. Its target is unknown. The V end lost 6 bases, the J end lost 4 bases, and 18 bases lay between the germline ends. The germline V gene has CDR1 MDHEN and CDR2 SYDVKM. This CDR3 has 15 amino acids. This sample was taken from a study of shared clonotypes between healthy human individuals. Whole-study findings and limits: Across a handful of donors, naive CD4 shared about 5%, naive CD8 over 3%, memory CD4 2% to 2.5%, memory CD8 0.4% to 0.5%.

Sequenced by immunoSEQ multiplex PCR; TCRdb stores in-frame clones only, minus some. The sample lists around 1.1 million clones, around three quarters occurring once. The chain links TRBV28 to TRBJ1-1, with D perhaps matching TRBD1 (5 bases). Source material: memory CD4+ T cells from PBMCs. This sample's subset: CD45RA-negative fraction. This TCR was sampled from a man younger than 30 in good health. Some clones in this sample may be carry-over from other donors' samples. The CDR3 sequence is CASRENRGLSTEAFF. CDR3 DNA sequence: TGTGCCAGCAGAGAAAACCGGGGCCTGAGCACTGAAGCTTTCTTT.